The clone carrying this T cell receptor (beta chain) turned up a few times. Source study methods: The assay estimated nucleated cells by amplifying reference gene primers. Method: immunoSEQ multiplex PCR; TCRdb's copy keeps in-frame clones and lacks some. V and J calls and clone size are those listed in that table; D and trimming were worked out from the DNA. The sample contains about 260,000 clones, about 89% of which appear only once. CDR1 is SGHAT, CDR2 FQNNGV, per germline. The CDR3 has 15 amino acids. V lost 4 bases, J lost 9 bases, and 11 bases stayed unmatched. The data stem from a study of blood T cell repertoires in COVID-19. As for the study in general: The study drew acute and convalescent COVID-19 samples from the United States, Italy and Spain. T cells, B-cell-depleted T cells, or PBMCs provided the cDNA or gDNA that served as material.

Sequenced input: peripheral blood. The chain carries TRBV11-2 and TRBJ2-5, with 10 positions matching TRBD2. The receptor comes from a man aged 40-49 years with active or convalescent COVID-19. CDR3 nucleotide sequence: TGTGCCAGCAGCTCCTCGACTAGCGGGCCTGAGGCCCAGTACTTC. Translated: CASSSSTSGPEAQYF.